The T cell receptor beta chain under discussion was sequenced for a study of blood T cell repertoires in COVID-19. Trimming removed 4 bases from V and 2 bases from J, with 6 bases in between. The CDR3 runs 13 residues. The germline V gene encodes CDR1 SGHTA and CDR2 FQGNSA. Original data processing: Reference gene primer amplification gave nucleated cell count estimates. Data came from immunoSEQ multiplex PCR; TCRdb stores just in-frame clones and leaves some out. V and J calls and clone size are as listed in that table; D and trimming were resolved from the DNA. The data show 60,000 to 75,000 clones, around two thirds seen once. The table lists this clone with many counts.

The sequence was obtained from a woman in her fifties or sixties who had been exposed to COVID-19. The rearrangement joins TRBV7-2 to TRBJ1-5, with D unclear. The sample comprised PBMCs or T cells enriched from blood (not recorded which). CDR3 nucleotides: TGTGCCAGCAGCTACTCGGGCAATCAGCCCCAGCATTTT. Translating gives CASSYSGNQPQHF. The whole variable domain, remainder taken from reference TRBV7-2 and TRBJ1-5, is GAGVSQSPSNKVTEKGKDVELRCDPISGHTALYWYRQSLGQGLEFLIYFQGNSAPDKSGLPSDRFSAERTGGSVSTLTIQRTQQEDSAVYLCASSYSGNQPQHFGDGTRLSIL.